This entry describes one T cell receptor (beta chain). The CDR3 covers 13 residues. The germline gives CDR1 SGHAT, CDR2 FQNNGV. Trimming cost V 6 bases and J 5 bases, with 13 bases left between them. The data derive from a study of cytomegalovirus exposure and HLA in healthy donors. The assay was immunoSEQ multiplex PCR, and TCRdb's table has in-frame clones only and misses some. The top ten hold approximately 6.3% of the sample, which has around 52,000 clones, approximately 93% seen once. The chain couples TRBV11-2 to TRBJ1-1; perhaps TRBD1 as D (5 bases). The TCR was taken from a woman younger than 30 in good health and CMV-seronegative. What was sequenced was PBMCs. This chain's CDR3 is CASSQGLWTEAFF. In DNA, the CDR3 is TGTGCCAGCAGTCAGGGTTTATGGACTGAAGCTTTCTTT.